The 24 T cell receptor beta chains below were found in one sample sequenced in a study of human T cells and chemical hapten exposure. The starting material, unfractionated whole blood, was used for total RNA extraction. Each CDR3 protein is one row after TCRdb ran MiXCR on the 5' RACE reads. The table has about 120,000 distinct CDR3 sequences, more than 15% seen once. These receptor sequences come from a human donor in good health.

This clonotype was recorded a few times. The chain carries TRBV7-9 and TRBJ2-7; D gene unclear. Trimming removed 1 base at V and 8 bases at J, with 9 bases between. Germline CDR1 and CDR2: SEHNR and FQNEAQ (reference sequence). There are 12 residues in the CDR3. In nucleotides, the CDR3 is TGTGCCAGCAGCTTAGTTGGGGAAAAGCAGTACTTC. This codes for CASSLVGEKQYF.

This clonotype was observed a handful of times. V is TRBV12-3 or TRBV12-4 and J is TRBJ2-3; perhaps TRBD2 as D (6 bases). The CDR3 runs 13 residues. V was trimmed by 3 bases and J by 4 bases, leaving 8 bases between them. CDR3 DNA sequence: TGTGCCAGCAGTTTTGGAGGGCCAGATACGCAGTATTTT. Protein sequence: CASSFGGPDTQYF.

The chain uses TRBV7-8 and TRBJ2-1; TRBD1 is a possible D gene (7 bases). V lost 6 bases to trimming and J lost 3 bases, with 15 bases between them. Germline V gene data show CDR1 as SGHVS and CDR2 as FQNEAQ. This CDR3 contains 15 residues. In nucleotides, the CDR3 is TGTGCCAGCAGATCCTTGCAGGGGGGCTACAATGAGCAGTTCTTC. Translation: CASRSLQGGYNEQFF.

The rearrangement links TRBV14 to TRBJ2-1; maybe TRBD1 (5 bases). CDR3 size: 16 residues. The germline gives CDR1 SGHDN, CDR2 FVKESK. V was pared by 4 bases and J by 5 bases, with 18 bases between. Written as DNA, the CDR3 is TGTGCCAGCAGCCGGCTGGACATGAGGACAAACAATGAGCAGTTCTTC. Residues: CASSRLDMRTNNEQFF.

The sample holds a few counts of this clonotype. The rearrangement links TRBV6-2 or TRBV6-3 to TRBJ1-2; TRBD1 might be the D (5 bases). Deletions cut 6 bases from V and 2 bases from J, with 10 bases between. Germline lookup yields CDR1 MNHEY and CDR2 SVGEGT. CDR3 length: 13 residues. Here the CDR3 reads CASRDSANYGYTF. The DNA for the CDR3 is TGTGCCAGCAGAGACAGTGCAAACTATGGCTACACCTTC.

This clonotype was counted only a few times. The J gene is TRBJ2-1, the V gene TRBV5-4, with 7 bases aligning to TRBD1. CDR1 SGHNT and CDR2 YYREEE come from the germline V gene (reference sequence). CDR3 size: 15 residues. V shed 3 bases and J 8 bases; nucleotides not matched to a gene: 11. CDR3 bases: TGTGCCAGCAGCTCGAGACAGGGTAATTTGGATGAGCAGTTCTTC. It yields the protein CASSSRQGNLDEQFF.

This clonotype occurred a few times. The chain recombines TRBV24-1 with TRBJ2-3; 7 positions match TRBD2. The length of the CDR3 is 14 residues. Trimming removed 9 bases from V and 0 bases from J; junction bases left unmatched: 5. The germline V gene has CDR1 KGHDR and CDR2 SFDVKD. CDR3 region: CATAGEDSTDTQYF. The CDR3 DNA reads TGTGCCACCGCGGGGGAAGACAGCACAGATACGCAGTATTTT.

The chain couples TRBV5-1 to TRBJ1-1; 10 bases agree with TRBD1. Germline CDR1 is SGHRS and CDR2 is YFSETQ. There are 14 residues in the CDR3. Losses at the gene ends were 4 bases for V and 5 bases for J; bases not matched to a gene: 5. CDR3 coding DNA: TGCGCCAGCAGCCCAGGACAGGGGGGGACTGAAGCTTTCTTT. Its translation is CASSPGQGGTEAFF.

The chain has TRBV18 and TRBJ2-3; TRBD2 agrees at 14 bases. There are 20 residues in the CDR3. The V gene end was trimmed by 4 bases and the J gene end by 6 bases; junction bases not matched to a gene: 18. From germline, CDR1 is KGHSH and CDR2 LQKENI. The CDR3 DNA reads TGTGCCAGCTCACGCGGACTAGCGGGAGGTTTTAATCGAAGTCTGGATACGCAGTATTTT. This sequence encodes CASSRGLAGGFNRSLDTQYF.

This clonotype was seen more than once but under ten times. In nucleotides, the CDR3 is TGTGCCAGCAGTGAATTCGGGAGTTCAAAAAATGAGCAGTTCTTC. This gives the protein CASSEFGSSKNEQFF. The rearrangement links TRBV25-1 to TRBJ2-1, with D possibly matching TRBD2 (6 bases). The CDR3 length is 15 residues. Deletions cut 1 base from V and 7 bases from J, with 14 bases between. Looked up from germline, CDR1 is MGHDK and CDR2 is SYGVNS.

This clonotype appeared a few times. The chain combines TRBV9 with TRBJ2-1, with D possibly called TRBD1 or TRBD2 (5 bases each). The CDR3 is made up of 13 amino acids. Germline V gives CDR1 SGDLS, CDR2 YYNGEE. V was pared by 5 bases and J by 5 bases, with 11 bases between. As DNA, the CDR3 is TGTGCCAGCAGGGGGCTAGCCAACAATGAGCAGTTCTTC. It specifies CASRGLANNEQFF.

DNA of the CDR3: TGTGCCAGCAGCTTAGGGATCGAACAGAGCCACTCTGGAAACACCATATATTTT. Protein product: CASSLGIEQSHSGNTIYF. The chain combines TRBV11-2 with TRBJ1-3, with D unresolved. This CDR3 has 18 amino acids. CDR1 and CDR2 from the germline V gene are SGHAT and FQNNGV. V dropped 1 base and J dropped 0 bases, with 16 bases sitting between them.

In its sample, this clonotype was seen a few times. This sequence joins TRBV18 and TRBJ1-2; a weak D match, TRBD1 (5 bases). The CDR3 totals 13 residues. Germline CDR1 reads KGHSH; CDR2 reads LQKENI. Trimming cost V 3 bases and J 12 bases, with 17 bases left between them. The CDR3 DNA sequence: TGTGCCAGCTCACCGGGACTGGCAGTTGAAGACACCTTC. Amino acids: CASSPGLAVEDTF.

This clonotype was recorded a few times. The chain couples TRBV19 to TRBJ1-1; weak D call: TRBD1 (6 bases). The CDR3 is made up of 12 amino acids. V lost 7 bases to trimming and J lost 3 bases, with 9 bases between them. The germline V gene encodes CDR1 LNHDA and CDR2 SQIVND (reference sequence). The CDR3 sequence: CASNQGHTEAFF. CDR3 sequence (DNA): TGTGCCAGTAATCAGGGGCACACTGAAGCTTTCTTT.

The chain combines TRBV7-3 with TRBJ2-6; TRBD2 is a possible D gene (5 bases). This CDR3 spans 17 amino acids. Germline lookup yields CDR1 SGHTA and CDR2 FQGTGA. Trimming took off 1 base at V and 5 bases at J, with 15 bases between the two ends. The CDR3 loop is CASSLKGWLARANVLTF. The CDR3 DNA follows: TGTGCCAGCAGCTTAAAAGGGTGGCTAGCAAGGGCCAACGTCCTGACTTTC.

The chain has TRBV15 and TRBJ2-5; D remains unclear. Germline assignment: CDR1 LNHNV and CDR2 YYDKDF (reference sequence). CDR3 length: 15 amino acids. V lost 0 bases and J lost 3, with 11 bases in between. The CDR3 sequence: CATSRDLGGKETQYF. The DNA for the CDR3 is TGTGCCACCAGCAGAGATTTAGGCGGAAAAGAGACCCAGTACTTC. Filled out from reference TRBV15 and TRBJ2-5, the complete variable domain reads DAMVIQNPRYQVTQFGKPVTLSCSQTLNHNVMYWYQQKSSQAPKLLFHYYDKDFNNEADTPDNFQSRRPNTSFCFLDIRSPGLGDTAMYLCATSRDLGGKETQYFGPGTRLLVL.

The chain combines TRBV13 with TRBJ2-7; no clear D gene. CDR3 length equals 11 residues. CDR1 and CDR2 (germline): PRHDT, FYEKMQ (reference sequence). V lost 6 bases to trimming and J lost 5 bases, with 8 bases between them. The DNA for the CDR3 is TGTGCCAGCAGACGCTGGGACGAGCAGTACTTC. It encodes CASRRWDEQYF.

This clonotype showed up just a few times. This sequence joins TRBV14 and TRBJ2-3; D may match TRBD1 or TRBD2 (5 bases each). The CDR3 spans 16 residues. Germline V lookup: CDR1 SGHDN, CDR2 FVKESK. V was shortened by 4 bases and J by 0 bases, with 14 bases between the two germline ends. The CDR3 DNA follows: TGTGCCAGCAGCCTACGACTGGGGACGAGCACAGATACGCAGTATTTT. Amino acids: CASSLRLGTSTDTQYF.

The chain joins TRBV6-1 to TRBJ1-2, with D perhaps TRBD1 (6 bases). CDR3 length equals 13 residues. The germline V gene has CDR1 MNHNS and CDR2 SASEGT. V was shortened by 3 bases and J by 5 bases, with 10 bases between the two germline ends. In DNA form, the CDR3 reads TGTGCCAGCAGTGATGGAGGGGGGTATGGCTACACCTTC. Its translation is CASSDGGGYGYTF.

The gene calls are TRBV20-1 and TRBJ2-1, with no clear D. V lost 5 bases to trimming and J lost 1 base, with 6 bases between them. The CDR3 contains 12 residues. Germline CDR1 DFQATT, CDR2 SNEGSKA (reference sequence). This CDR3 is CSAPVSYNEQFF. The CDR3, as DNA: TGCAGTGCTCCAGTTTCCTACAATGAGCAGTTCTTC.

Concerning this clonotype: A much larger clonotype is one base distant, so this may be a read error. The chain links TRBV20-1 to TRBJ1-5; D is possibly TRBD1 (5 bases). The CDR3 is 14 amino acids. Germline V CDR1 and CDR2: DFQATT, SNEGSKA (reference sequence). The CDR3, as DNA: TGCAGTGCTAGAGGAGAGGGGAGCAATCGGCCCCAGCATTTT. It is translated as CSARGEGSNRPQHF.

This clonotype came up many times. CDR3 protein: CSVVGGTPYEQYF. The CDR3 DNA follows: TGCAGCGTTGTAGGAGGGACACCGTACGAGCAGTACTTC. The chain employs TRBV29-1 and TRBJ2-7, with D perhaps matching TRBD1 or TRBD2 (6 bases each). Germline V gene sequence: CDR1 SQVTM, CDR2 ANQGSEA. The CDR3 loop spans 13 amino acids. V was pared by 4 bases and J by 4 bases, with 14 bases between.

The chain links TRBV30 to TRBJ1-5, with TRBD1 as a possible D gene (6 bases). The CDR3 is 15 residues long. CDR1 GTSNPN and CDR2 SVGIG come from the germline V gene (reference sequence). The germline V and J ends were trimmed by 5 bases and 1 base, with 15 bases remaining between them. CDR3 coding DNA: TGTGCCTGGTGTATGGGGGGGGGCAGCAATCAGCCCCAGCATTTT. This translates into CAWCMGGGSNQPQHF.

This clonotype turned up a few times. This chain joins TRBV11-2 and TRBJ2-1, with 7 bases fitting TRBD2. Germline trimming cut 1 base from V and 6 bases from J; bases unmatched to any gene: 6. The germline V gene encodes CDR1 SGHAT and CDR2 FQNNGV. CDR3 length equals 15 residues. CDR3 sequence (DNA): TGTGCCAGCAGCTTAGTGACTAGCCTTGGCAATGAGCAGTTCTTC. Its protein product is CASSLVTSLGNEQFF. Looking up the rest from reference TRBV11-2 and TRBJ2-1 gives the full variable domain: EAGVAQSPRYKIIEKRQSVAFWCNPISGHATLYWYQQILGQGPKLLIQFQNNGVVDDSQLPKDRFSAERLKGVDSTLKIQPAKLEDSAVYLCASSLVTSLGNEQFFGPGTRLTVL.